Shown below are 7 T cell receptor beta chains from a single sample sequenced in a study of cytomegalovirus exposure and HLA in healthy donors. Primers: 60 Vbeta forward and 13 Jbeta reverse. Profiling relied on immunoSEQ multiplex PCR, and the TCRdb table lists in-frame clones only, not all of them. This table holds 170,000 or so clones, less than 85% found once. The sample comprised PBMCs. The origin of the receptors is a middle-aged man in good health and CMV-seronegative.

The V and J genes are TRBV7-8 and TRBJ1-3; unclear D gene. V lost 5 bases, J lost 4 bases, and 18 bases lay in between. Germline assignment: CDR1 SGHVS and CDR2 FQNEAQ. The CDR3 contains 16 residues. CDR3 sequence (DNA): TGTGCCAGCAGCCCACCCGGACTGGGGAGGGGAAACACCATATATTTT. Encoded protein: CASSPPGLGRGNTIYF. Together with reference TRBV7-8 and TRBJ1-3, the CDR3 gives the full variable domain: GAGVSQSPRYKVAKRGQDVALRCDPISGHVSLFWYQQALGQGPEFLTYFQNEAQLDKSGLPSDRFFAERPEGSVSTLKIQRTQQEDSAVYLCASSPPGLGRGNTIYFGEGSWLTVV.

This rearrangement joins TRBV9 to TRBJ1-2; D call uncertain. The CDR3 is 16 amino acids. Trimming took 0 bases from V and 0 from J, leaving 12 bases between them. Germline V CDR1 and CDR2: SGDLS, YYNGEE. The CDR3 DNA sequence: TGTGCCAGCAGCGTAGCACAGCTACCCTCTAACTATGGCTACACCTTC. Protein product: CASSVAQLPSNYGYTF.

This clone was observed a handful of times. CDR3 loop: CASSPLAGANEKLFF. In DNA, the CDR3 is TGTGCCAGCAGCCCCCTGGCAGGGGCTAATGAAAAACTGTTTTTT. The J gene is TRBJ1-4, the V gene TRBV7-9; perhaps TRBD1 as D (6 bases). Germline CDR1 is SEHNR and CDR2 is FQNEAQ (reference sequence). V was clipped by 5 bases and J by 3 bases, with 13 bases between them. The CDR3 length is 15 residues. Full variable domain (remainder filled in from reference TRBV7-9 and TRBJ1-4): DTGVSQNPRHKITKRGQNVTFRCDPISEHNRLYWYRQTLGQGPEFLTYFQNEAQLEKSRLLSDRFSAERPKGSFSTLEIQRTEQGDSAMYLCASSPLAGANEKLFFGSGTQLSVL.

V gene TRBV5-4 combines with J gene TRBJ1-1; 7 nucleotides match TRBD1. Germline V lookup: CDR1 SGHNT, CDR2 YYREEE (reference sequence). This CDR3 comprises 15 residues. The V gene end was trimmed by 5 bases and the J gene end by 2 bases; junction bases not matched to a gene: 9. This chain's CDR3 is CASSSDRVGNTEAFF. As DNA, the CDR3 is TGTGCCAGCAGTTCAGACAGGGTGGGAAACACTGAAGCTTTCTTT.

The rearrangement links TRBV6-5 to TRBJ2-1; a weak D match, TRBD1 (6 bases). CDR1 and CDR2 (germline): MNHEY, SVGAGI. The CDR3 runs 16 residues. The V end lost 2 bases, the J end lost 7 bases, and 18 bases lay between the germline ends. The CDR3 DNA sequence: TGTGCCAGCAGTTACGAGTCAAGGGGGATGGAGAATGAGCAGTTCTTC. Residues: CASSYESRGMENEQFF.

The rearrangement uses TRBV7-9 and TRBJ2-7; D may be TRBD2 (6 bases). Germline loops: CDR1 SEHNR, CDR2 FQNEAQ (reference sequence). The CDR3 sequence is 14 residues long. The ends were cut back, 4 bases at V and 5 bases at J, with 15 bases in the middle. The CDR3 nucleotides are TGTGCCAGCAGCTCCTCCTGGATAGCGGACGAGCAGTACTTC. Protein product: CASSSSWIADEQYF.

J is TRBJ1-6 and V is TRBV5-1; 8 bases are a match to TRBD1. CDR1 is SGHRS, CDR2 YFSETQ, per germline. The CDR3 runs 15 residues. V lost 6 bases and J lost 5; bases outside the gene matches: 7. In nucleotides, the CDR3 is TGCGCCAGCATGCCGGGACAGGAGAATAATTCACCCCTCCACTTT. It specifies CASMPGQENNSPLHF.